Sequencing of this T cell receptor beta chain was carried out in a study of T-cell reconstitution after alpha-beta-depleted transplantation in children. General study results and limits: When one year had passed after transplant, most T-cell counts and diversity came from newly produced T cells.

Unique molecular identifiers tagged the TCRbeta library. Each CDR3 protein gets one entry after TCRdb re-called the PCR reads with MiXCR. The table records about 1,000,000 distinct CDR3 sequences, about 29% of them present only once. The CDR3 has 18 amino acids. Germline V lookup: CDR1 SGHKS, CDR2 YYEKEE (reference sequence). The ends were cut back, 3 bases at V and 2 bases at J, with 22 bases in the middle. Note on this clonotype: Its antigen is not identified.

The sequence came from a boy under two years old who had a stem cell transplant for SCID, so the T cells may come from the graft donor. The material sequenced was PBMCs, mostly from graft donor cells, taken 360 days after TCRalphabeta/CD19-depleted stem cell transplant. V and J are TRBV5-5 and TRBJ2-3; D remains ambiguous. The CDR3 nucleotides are TGTGCCAGCAGCTCGAAGCAACCGGGTTTGATTCACACAGATACGCAGTATTTT. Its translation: CASSSKQPGLIHTDTQYF. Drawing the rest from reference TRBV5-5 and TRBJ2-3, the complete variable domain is DAGVTQSPTHLIKTRGQQVTLRCSPISGHKSVSWYQQVLGQGPQFIFQYYEKEERGRGNFPDRFSARQFPNYSSELNVNALLLGDSALYLCASSSKQPGLIHTDTQYFGPGTRLTVL.